Following are 21 T cell receptor beta chains from one sample sequenced in a study of cytomegalovirus exposure and HLA in healthy donors. The PCR had 60 Vbeta and 13 Jbeta primers. The protocol was immunoSEQ multiplex PCR, while the TCRdb copy is restricted to in-frame clones and leaves out a portion. The sample carries around 100,000 clones, around three quarters recorded once. The specimen sequenced was PBMCs. The receptors come from a woman aged 18-35 years in good health and CMV-seropositive.

Written as DNA, the CDR3 is TGCGCCACCGCCGGGGACAGGGGGTACGAGCAGTACTTC. Its translation is CATAGDRGYEQYF. V gene TRBV10-2 combines with J gene TRBJ2-7; 11 positions match TRBD1. V gave up 10 bases and J gave up 4 bases; unmatched junction bases: 6. The CDR3 is 13 residues long. Germline V gene sequence: CDR1 WSHSY, CDR2 SAAADI.

The chain employs TRBV21-1 and TRBJ2-1; the table calls TRBD1, which could not be checked here. TRBV21-1 is listed as a pseudogene. CDR3 length: 19 residues. CDR3: CASSRTGTGDPDSYNEQFF. For the CDR3, the DNA is TGTGCCAGCAGCAGGACCGGGACAGGGGATCCGGACTCCTACAATGAGCAGTTCTTC.

V gene TRBV30 combines with J gene TRBJ2-7, with 12 bases matching TRBD2. Germline CDR1 reads GTSNPN; CDR2 reads SVGIG (reference sequence). V gave up 3 bases and J gave up 5 bases; unmatched junction bases: 11. The CDR3 runs 16 residues. The CDR3 reads CAWSPIGLAGSHEQYF. In DNA, the CDR3 is TGTGCCTGGAGCCCAATCGGACTAGCGGGAAGTCACGAGCAGTACTTC.

This clone has only one observation. This chain connects TRBV28 to TRBJ1-6; D not certain. V was cut by 2 bases and J by 3 bases, with 8 bases left in between. This CDR3 is 15 amino acids long. Looked up from germline, CDR1 is MDHEN and CDR2 is SYDVKM. CDR3 region: CASSLRLGYNSPLHF. For the CDR3, the DNA is TGTGCCAGCAGTTTACGGCTAGGCTATAATTCACCCCTCCACTTT.

This rearrangement joins TRBV4-1 to TRBJ2-7; the match to TRBD2 covers 7 bases. The CDR3 has 15 residues. Germline trimming cut 0 bases from V and 6 bases from J; bases unmatched to any gene: 8. In germline, CDR1 is MGHRA, CDR2 YSYEKL. The CDR3 spells CASSQDMTGGREQYF. The DNA for the CDR3 is TGCGCCAGCAGCCAAGATATGACGGGAGGTCGCGAGCAGTACTTC.

Concerning this clone: One end of the junction varies from germline; a read error may be responsible. The CDR3 loop is CSSSFGQGDYTF. The CDR3 DNA sequence: TGTTCCAGCAGCTTCGGACAGGGAGACTACACCTTC. This chain joins TRBV7-9 and TRBJ1-2; TRBD1 aligns across 8 bases. Germline V gene lookup returns CDR1 SEHNR and CDR2 FQNEAQ (reference sequence). The CDR3 spans 12 residues.

This chain joins TRBV2 and TRBJ1-4; TRBD1 matches at 7 bases. V shed 7 bases and J 3 bases; nucleotides not matched to a gene: 8. The CDR3 totals 15 residues. Germline values: CDR1 SNHLY, CDR2 FYNNEI. The CDR3 sequence: CASTQLGTANEKLFF. The CDR3 nucleotides are TGTGCCAGCACCCAACTCGGGACAGCTAATGAAAAACTGTTTTTT.

V and J are TRBV29-1 and TRBJ2-1; 9 positions agree with TRBD1. V lost 4 bases and J lost 10; bases outside the gene matches: 11. Germline assignment: CDR1 SQVTM and CDR2 ANQGSEA. CDR3 size: 14 residues. The CDR3 loop reads CSVATGTGSGEQFF. The CDR3 DNA reads TGCAGCGTTGCAACCGGGACAGGGTCTGGGGAGCAGTTCTTC.

This clone was seen just once. V usage is TRBV7-6 and J usage is TRBJ2-3, with D possibly TRBD1 on 5 matching bases. Trimming stripped 0 bases from V and 0 bases from J, with 19 bases between. Germline CDR1 is SGHVS and CDR2 is FNYEAQ. This CDR3 spans 19 amino acids. DNA for the CDR3: TGTGCCAGCAGCTTAGCCCTTGGTAGTAGGGGAACTAGCACAGATACGCAGTATTTT. Its translation: CASSLALGSRGTSTDTQYF.

V and J are TRBV7-3 and TRBJ2-2, with TRBD2 as a possible D gene (5 bases). The CDR3 has 13 residues. From germline, CDR1 is SGHTA and CDR2 FQGTGA. Trimming cost V 5 bases and J 6 bases, with 10 bases left between them. CDR3 residues: CASSRGGPGELFF. CDR3 coding DNA: TGTGCCAGCAGCCGCGGCGGGCCCGGGGAGCTGTTTTTT.

This clone turned up a few times. This rearrangement joins TRBV4-1 to TRBJ1-1; possible D gene TRBD1, 5 bases. The CDR3 is 14 amino acids. In germline, CDR1 is MGHRA, CDR2 YSYEKL. V lost 4 bases, J lost 2 bases, and 11 bases lay in between. CDR3 DNA sequence: TGCGCCAGCAGCCTCGGCGGGGCTAACACTGAAGCTTTCTTT. This translates into CASSLGGANTEAFF.

The chain couples TRBV7-3 to TRBJ1-1, with D unclear. CDR3 size: 12 residues. The V gene lost 5 bases and the J gene lost 4 bases, with 8 bases spanning the gap. The germline V gene has CDR1 SGHTA and CDR2 FQGTGA. The CDR3 region has the DNA TGTGCCAGCAGCCCAGGAGGCACTGAAGCTTTCTTT. It is translated as CASSPGGTEAFF.

V and J are TRBV28 and TRBJ2-1, with TRBD2 matching over 8 bases. Germline trimming cut 6 bases from V and 3 bases from J; bases unmatched to any gene: 7. The CDR3 has 15 amino acids. Germline V gene lookup returns CDR1 MDHEN and CDR2 SYDVKM. CDR3 sequence reads: CASSKLAESYNEQFF. CDR3 nucleotide sequence: TGTGCCAGCAGCAAACTAGCGGAGAGCTACAATGAGCAGTTCTTC.

J is TRBJ2-7 and V is TRBV2, with D possibly TRBD2 on 6 matching bases. The CDR3 has 13 residues. V lost 8 bases and J lost 4, with 15 bases in between. Germline V CDR1 and CDR2: SNHLY, FYNNEI. CDR3 in amino acids: CASATFRGYEQYF. The CDR3 bases are TGTGCCAGCGCAACGTTCCGGGGGTACGAGCAGTACTTC. The variable domain in full, with the rest retrieved from reference TRBV2 and TRBJ2-7, is EPEVTQTPSHQVTQMGQEVILRCVPISNHLYFYWYRQILGQKVEFLVSFYNNEISEKSEIFDDQFSVERPDGSNFTLKIRSTKLEDSAMYFCASATFRGYEQYFGPGTRLTVT.

The chain employs TRBV5-1 and TRBJ1-4, with D possibly TRBD1 on 6 matching bases. Germline V gene data show CDR1 as SGHRS and CDR2 as YFSETQ. The CDR3 contains 14 residues. V gave up 0 bases and J gave up 4 bases, with 7 bases separating them. The CDR3 loop reads CASSLEQGNEKLFF. As DNA, the CDR3 is TGCGCCAGCAGCTTGGAACAGGGTAATGAAAAACTGTTTTTT.

This rearrangement joins TRBV29-1 to TRBJ2-3; TRBD2 aligns across 7 bases. Trimming cost V 1 base and J 4 bases; bases outside gene matches: 11. The CDR3 is made up of 16 amino acids. From germline, CDR1 is SQVTM and CDR2 ANQGSEA. The CDR3 here is CSVEGLLGTTADTQYF. Here the CDR3 DNA reads TGCAGCGTTGAAGGGTTGCTGGGGACTACTGCAGATACGCAGTATTTT.

The V gene is TRBV25-1, the J gene TRBJ1-1; D unclear. V was pared by 6 bases and J by 1 base, with 9 bases between. This CDR3 comprises 13 residues. Germline CDR1 is MGHDK and CDR2 is SYGVNS. The CDR3 region has the DNA TGTGCCAGCAGATCCACAGAGAACACTGAAGCTTTCTTT. Its translation is CASRSTENTEAFF.

The chain's CDR3 is CASKRTGGDQPQHF. In nucleotides, the CDR3 is TGTGCCAGCAAGCGGACAGGGGGCGATCAGCCCCAGCATTTT. This chain links TRBV6-1 with TRBJ1-5; 11 bases align to TRBD1. The V gene's germline CDR1 is MNHNS and CDR2 SASEGT. The CDR3 covers 14 residues. J gave up 5 bases and V 7 bases, and 4 bases lay outside the gene matches.

This sequence joins TRBV7-8 and TRBJ1-2, with D uncertain. The CDR3 length is 13 residues. CDR1 and CDR2 from the germline V gene are SGHVS and FQNEAQ. V was trimmed by 2 bases and J by 4 bases, leaving 8 bases between them. CDR3 region: CASSLTGSYGYTF. The CDR3 DNA sequence: TGTGCCAGCAGCTTAACTGGTAGCTATGGCTACACCTTC.

The rearrangement joins TRBV2 to TRBJ2-1; D ambiguous. The CDR3 contains 13 residues. Trimming removed 7 bases from V and 5 bases from J, with 12 bases in between. Germline CDR1 is SNHLY and CDR2 is FYNNEI. The CDR3, as DNA: TGTGCCAGCATCGGTTTCCAGGACAATGAGCAGTTCTTC. It specifies CASIGFQDNEQFF. The whole variable domain, filled in from reference TRBV2 and TRBJ2-1, reads EPEVTQTPSHQVTQMGQEVILRCVPISNHLYFYWYRQILGQKVEFLVSFYNNEISEKSEIFDDQFSVERPDGSNFTLKIRSTKLEDSAMYFCASIGFQDNEQFFGPGTRLTVL.

V usage is TRBV18 and J usage is TRBJ2-3; 14 bases are shared with TRBD2. The V gene end was trimmed by 3 bases and the J gene end by 5 bases; junction bases not matched to a gene: 4. CDR3 length equals 16 residues. The germline CDR1 and CDR2 sequences are KGHSH and LQKENI. In DNA, the CDR3 is TGTGCCAGCTCACCGACTAGCGGGAGGGTAGGAGATACGCAGTATTTT. Encoded protein: CASSPTSGRVGDTQYF.